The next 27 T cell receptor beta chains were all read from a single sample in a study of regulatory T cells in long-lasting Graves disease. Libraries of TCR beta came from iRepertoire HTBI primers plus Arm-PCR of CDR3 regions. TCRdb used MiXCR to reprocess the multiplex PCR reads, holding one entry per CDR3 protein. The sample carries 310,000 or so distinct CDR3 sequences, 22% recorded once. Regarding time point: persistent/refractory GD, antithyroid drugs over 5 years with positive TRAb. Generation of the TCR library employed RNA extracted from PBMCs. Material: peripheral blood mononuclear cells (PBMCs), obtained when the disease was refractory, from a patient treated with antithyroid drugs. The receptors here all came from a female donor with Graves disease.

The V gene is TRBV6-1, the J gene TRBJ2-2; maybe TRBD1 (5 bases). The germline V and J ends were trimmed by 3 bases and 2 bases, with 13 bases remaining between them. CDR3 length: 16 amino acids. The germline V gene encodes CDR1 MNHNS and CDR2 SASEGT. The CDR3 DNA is TGTGCCAGCAGTGACCTAGGGGCTCTTAACACCGGGGAGCTGTTTTTT. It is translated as CASSDLGALNTGELFF.

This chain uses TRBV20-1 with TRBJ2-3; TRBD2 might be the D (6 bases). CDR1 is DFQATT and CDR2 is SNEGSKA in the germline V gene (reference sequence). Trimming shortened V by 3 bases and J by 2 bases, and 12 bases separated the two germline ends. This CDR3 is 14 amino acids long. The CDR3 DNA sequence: TGCAGTGCTAGGATTCTAGCGCTCACAGATACGCAGTATTTT. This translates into CSARILALTDTQYF.

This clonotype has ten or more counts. The CDR3 sequence: CASSWDKMNTEAFF. DNA for the CDR3: TGTGCCAGCAGTTGGGACAAAATGAACACTGAAGCTTTCTTT. V is TRBV7-2 and J is TRBJ1-1; TRBD1 is a possible D gene (6 bases). CDR1 is SGHTA and CDR2 is FQGNSA in the germline V gene. With 6 bases removed from V and 0 bases from J, the gap between germline ends came to 11 bases. CDR3 length: 14 amino acids.

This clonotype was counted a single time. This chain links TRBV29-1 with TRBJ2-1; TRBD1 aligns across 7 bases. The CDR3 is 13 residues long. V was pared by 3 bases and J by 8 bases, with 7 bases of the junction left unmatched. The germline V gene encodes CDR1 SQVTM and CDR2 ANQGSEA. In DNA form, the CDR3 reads TGCAGCGTTGAGGGCAGGGGGTTCCATGAGCAGTTCTTC. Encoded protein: CSVEGRGFHEQFF.

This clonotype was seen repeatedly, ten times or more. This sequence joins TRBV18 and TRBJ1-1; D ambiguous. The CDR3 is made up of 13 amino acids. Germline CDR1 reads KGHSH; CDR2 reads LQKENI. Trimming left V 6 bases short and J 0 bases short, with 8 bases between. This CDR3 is CASSQTVNTEAFF. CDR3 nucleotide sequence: TGTGCCAGCTCCCAGACGGTGAACACTGAAGCTTTCTTT.

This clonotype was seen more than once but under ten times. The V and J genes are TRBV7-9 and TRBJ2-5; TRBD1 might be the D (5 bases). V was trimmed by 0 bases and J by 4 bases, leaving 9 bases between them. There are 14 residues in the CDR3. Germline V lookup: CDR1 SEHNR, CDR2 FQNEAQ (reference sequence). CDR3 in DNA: TGTGCCAGCAGCTTAGCAGGGGATGGAGAGACCCAGTACTTC. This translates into CASSLAGDGETQYF.

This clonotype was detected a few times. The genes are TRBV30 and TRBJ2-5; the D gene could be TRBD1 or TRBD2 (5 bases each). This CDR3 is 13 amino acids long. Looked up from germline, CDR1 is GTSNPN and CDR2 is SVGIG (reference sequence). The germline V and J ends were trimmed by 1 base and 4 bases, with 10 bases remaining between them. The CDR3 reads CAWSGGVRETQYF. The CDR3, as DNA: TGTGCCTGGAGTGGAGGGGTCAGAGAGACCCAGTACTTC.

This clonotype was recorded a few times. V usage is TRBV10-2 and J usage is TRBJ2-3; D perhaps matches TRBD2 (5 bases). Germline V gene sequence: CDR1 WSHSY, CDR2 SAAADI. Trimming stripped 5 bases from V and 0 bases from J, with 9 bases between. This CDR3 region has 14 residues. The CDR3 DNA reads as TGCGCCAGCAGTCCCCAGCGGAGCACAGATACGCAGTATTTT. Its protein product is CASSPQRSTDTQYF.

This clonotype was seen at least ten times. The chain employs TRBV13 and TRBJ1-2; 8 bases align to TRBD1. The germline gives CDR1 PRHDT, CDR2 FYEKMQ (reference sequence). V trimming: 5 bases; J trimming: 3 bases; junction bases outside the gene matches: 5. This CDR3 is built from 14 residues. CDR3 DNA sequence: TGTGCCAGCAGCGACAGGGGAAACCACTATGGCTACACCTTC. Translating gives CASSDRGNHYGYTF.

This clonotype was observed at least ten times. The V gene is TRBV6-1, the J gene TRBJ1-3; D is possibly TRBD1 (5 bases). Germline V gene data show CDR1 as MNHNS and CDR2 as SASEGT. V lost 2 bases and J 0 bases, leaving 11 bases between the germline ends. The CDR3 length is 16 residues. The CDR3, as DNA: TGTGCCAGCAGTGAATTCGCAGGACACTCTGGAAACACCATATATTTT. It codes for CASSEFAGHSGNTIYF.

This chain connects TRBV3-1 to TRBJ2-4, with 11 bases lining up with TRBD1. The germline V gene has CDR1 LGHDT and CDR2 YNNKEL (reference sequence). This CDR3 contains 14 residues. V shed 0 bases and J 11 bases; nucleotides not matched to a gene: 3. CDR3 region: CASSQEGTGGVQYF. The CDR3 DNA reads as TGTGCCAGCAGCCAAGAGGGGACAGGGGGGGTTCAGTACTTC. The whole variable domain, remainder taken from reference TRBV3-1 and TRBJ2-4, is DTAVSQTPKYLVTQMGNDKSIKCEQNLGHDTMYWYKQDSKKFLKIMFSYNNKELIINETVPNRFSPKSPDKAHLNLHINSLELGDSAVYFCASSQEGTGGVQYFGAGTRLSVL.

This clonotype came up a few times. Here the CDR3 reads CASSSRGSGLGGNTIYF. Here the CDR3 DNA reads TGTGCCAGCAGTAGCAGGGGTTCTGGCCTCGGTGGAAACACCATATATTTT. The V gene is TRBV27, the J gene TRBJ1-3; D perhaps matches TRBD1 (6 bases). Trimming removed 5 bases at V and 3 bases at J, with 20 bases between. The CDR3 runs 17 residues. From germline, CDR1 is MNHEY and CDR2 SMNVEV (reference sequence).

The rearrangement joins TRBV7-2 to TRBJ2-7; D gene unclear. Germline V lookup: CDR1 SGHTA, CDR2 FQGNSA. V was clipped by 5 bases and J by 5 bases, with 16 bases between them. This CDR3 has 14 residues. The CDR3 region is CASSQARYSDEQYF. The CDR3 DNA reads TGTGCCAGCAGCCAAGCCCGCTACAGCGACGAGCAGTACTTC.

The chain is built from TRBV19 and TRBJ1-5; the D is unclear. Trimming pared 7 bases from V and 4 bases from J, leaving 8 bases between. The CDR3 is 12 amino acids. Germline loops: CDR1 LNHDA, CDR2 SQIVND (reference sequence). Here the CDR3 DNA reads TGTGCCAGTACCCCGGGGAATCAGCCCCAGCATTTT. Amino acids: CASTPGNQPQHF. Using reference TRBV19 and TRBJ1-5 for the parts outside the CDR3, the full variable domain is DGGITQSPKYLFRKEGQNVTLSCEQNLNHDAMYWYRQDPGQGLRLIYYSQIVNDFQKGDIAEGYSVSREKKESFPLTVTSAQKNPTAFYLCASTPGNQPQHFGDGTRLSIL.

For the CDR3, the DNA is TGCGCCAGCAGCCTGGTCGCGGGAGGGGACTACGAGCAGTACTTC. It yields the protein CASSLVAGGDYEQYF. V gene TRBV5-1 combines with J gene TRBJ2-7; 9 bases align to TRBD2. Per the germline V gene, CDR1 is SGHRS and CDR2 is YFSETQ. The CDR3 covers 15 residues. V dropped 4 bases and J dropped 3; count of bases not matched to a gene: 8.

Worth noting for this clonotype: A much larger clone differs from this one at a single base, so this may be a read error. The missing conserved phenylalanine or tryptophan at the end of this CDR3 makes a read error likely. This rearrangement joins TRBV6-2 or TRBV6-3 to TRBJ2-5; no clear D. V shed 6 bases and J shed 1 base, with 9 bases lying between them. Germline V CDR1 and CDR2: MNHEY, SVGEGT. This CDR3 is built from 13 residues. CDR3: CASRLVGQETQYL. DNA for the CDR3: TGTGCCAGCAGGCTGGTGGGCCAAGAGACCCAGTACCTC.

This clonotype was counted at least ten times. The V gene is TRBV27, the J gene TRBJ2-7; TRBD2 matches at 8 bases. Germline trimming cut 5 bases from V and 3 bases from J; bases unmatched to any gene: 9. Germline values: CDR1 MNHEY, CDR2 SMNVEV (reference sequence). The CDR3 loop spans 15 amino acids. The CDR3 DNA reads TGTGCCAGCAGTAAAACGGGAGGGCCCGGCTACGAGCAGTACTTC. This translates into CASSKTGGPGYEQYF.

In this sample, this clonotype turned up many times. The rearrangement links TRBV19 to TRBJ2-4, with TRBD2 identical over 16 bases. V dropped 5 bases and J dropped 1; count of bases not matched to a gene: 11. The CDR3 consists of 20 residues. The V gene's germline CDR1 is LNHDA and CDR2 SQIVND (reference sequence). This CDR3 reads CASSLGGTSGRGFAKNIQYF. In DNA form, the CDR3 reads TGTGCCAGTAGTCTCGGCGGGACTAGCGGGAGGGGGTTCGCCAAAAACATTCAGTACTTC.

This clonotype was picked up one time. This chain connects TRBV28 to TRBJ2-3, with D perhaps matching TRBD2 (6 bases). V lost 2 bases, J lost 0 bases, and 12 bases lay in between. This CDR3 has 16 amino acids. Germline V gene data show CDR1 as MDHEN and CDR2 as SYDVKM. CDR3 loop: CASSLGGLASTDTQYF. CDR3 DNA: TGTGCCAGCAGTTTAGGAGGGCTAGCGAGCACAGATACGCAGTATTTT.

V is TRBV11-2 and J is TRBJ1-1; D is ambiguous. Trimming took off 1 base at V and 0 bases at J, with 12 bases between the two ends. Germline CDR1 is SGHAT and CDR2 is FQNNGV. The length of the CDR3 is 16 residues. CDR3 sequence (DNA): TGTGCCAGCAGCTTAGTTGAGGGTCCCTTGAACACTGAAGCTTTCTTT. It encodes CASSLVEGPLNTEAFF.

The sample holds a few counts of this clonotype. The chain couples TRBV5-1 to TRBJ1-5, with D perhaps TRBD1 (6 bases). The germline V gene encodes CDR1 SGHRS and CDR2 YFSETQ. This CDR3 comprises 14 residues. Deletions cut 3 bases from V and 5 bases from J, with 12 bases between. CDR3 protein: CASSSGTPDQPQHF. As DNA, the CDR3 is TGCGCCAGCAGCTCCGGGACACCCGATCAGCCCCAGCATTTT.

Here the CDR3 DNA reads TGTGCCAGCAGCTTAACGTCCGGGAGTCGCGCCGGGGAGCTGTTTTTT. Its protein product is CASSLTSGSRAGELFF. The V call is TRBV7-3, the J call TRBJ2-2; D is perhaps TRBD2 (6 bases). The CDR3 contains 16 residues. The V and J ends lost 0 bases and 6 bases respectively, with 14 bases between them. CDR1 and CDR2 (germline): SGHTA, FQGTGA.

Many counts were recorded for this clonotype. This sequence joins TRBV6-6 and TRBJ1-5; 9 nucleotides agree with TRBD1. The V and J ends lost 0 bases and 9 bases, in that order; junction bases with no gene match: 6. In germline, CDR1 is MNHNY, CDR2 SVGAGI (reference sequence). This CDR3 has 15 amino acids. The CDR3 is CASSYSRTGDWPQHF. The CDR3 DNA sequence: TGTGCCAGCAGTTACTCGAGGACAGGGGATTGGCCCCAGCATTTT.

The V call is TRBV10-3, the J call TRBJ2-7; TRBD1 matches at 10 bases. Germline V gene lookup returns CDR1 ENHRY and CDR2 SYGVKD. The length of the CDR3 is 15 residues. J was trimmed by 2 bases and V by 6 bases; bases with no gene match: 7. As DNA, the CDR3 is TGTGCCATCAGCGAAGGGACAGGGGCCACCTACGAGCAGTACTTC. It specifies CAISEGTGATYEQYF.

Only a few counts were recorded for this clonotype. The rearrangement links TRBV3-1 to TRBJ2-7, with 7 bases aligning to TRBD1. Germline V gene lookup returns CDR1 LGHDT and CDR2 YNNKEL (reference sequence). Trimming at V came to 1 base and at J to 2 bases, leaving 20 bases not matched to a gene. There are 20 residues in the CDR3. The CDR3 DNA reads TGTGCCAGCAGCCAAGGTTATGGGACAGTTTCCGTCCTAGGGACCTACGAGCAGTACTTC. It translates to CASSQGYGTVSVLGTYEQYF.

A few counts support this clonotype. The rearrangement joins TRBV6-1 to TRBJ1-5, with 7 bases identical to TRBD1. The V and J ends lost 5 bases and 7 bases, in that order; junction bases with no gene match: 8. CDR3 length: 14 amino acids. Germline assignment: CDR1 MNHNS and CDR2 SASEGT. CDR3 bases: TGTGCCAGCAGTCTAAACGACAGGGACCAGCCCCAGCATTTT. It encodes CASSLNDRDQPQHF.

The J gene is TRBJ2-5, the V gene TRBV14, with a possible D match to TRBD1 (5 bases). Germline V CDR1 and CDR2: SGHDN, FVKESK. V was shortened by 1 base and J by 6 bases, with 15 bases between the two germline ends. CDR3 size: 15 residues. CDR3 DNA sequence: TGTGCCAGCAGCCAAGGGGTTAGCAGGGCGAAGACCCAGTACTTC. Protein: CASSQGVSRAKTQYF.